This note documents a single T cell receptor beta chain sequence. Its target is not known. Here immunoSEQ multiplex PCR was the method, and the copy in TCRdb shows in-frame clones only, minus some. The sample lists about 94,000 clones, around 90% seen once, with under 6% in the top ten. This sample is part of a study of identifying expanded T cells in peripheral blood. General study points: Differentially abundant clones: roughly 1.2 between replicates, 16.4 at about two weeks, 18 to 20 at four.

The CDR3 loop spans 12 amino acids. The germline V gene encodes CDR1 SGHNT and CDR2 YENEEA. Between the trimmed V and J ends, which lost 1 base and 6 bases, there was a span of 6 bases. The genes are TRBV11-3 and TRBJ1-1, with D hard to call. The source of this sequence is a person aged 18 to 75 in good health. Sequencing was performed on blood. The CDR3 DNA is TGTGCCAGCAGCTTAGTGGATTCTGAAGCTTTCTTT. Residues: CASSLVDSEAFF.